The sequence of this T cell receptor beta chain was determined in a study of blood T cell repertoires in COVID-19. Overall study context: Collection of acute and convalescent COVID-19 samples took place in the United States, Italy and Spain.

Methods used by the authors: Amplification of reference gene primers was used by the study to estimate nucleated cell counts. The data were produced by immunoSEQ multiplex PCR, yet TCRdb's version contains in-frame clones alone and is incomplete. Clonal size and the V and J genes are those of that table, whereas D and trimming came from the DNA. The data show some 200,000 clones, 87% seen once. The CDR3 contains 13 residues. Germline CDR1 and CDR2: SNHLY and FYNNEI. V was pared by 9 bases and J by 3 bases, with 8 bases of the junction left unmatched. Sequencing used peripheral blood. The V and J genes are TRBV2 and TRBJ2-7; TRBD1 matches at 7 bases. This clonotype was obtained from a woman aged 18-30 years who had recovered from COVID-19. In DNA form, the CDR3 reads TGTGCCAGTGAACAGGGGCCGGTCTACGAGCAGTACTTC. Residues: CASEQGPVYEQYF.